This TCR beta chain was retrieved from a study of blood T cell repertoires in COVID-19. Study context: Whether acute or convalescent, the COVID-19 samples came from the United States, Italy and Spain. Sources were T cells, B-cell-depleted T cells, or PBMCs; the material itself was cDNA or gDNA.

As originally analysed: Amplifying reference gene primers gave estimates of nucleated cell counts. Produced via immunoSEQ multiplex PCR; TCRdb's table is partial and in-frame only. The V and J calls and the clone size are those of that table, but D and trimming were determined from the DNA. The sample has about 310,000 clones, around 87% seen once. Germline assignment: CDR1 KGHSH and CDR2 LQKENI. The CDR3 consists of 17 residues. After removal of 0 bases from V and 0 bases from J, the junction contained 5 bases not matched to a gene. Sequencing was done on a sample of peripheral blood. V usage is TRBV18 and J usage is TRBJ2-3, with TRBD2 matching over 8 bases. This clonotype originated in a man between 45 and 60 years old with active or convalescent COVID-19. CDR3 DNA sequence: TGTGCCAGCTCACCACCGTATCCTAGCGGGAGCACAGATACGCAGTATTTT. Translated: CASSPPYPSGSTDTQYF.